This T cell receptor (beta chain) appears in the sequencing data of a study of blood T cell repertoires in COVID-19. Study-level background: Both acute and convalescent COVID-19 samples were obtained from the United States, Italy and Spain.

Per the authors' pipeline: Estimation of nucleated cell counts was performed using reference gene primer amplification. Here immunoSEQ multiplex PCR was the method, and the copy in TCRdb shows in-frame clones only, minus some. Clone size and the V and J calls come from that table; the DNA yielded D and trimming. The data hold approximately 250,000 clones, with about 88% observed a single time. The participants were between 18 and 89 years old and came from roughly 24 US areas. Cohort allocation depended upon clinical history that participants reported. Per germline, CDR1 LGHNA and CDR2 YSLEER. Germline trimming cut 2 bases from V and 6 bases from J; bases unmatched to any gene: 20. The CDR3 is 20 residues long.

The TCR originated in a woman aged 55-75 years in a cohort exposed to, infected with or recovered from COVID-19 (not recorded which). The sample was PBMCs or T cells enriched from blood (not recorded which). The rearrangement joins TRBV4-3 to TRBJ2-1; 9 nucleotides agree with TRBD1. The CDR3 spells CASSQRIGLPGQGISNEQFF. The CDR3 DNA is TGCGCCAGCAGCCAAAGGATTGGTCTCCCGGGACAGGGTATCTCCAATGAGCAGTTCTTC.